This T cell receptor (beta chain) was retrieved from a study of blood T cell repertoires in COVID-19. Study-level information: Samples came from the United States, Italy and Spain, spanning acute and convalescent COVID-19. The analysed material was cDNA or gDNA that came from T cells, B-cell-depleted T cells, or PBMCs.

CDR1 LNHDA and CDR2 SQIVND come from the germline V gene (reference sequence). The V end lost 3 bases, the J end lost 6 bases, and 18 bases lay between the germline ends. The CDR3 extends over 16 amino acids. This clone turned up a few times. The table came from immunoSEQ multiplex PCR; TCRdb's copy has only in-frame clones and leaves some out. Among about 260,000 clones, approximately 82% were seen once, and the ten largest hold about 1.9%. This receptor was identified in a woman of 80 years or more with acute or convalescent COVID-19. Sequencing used peripheral blood. The gene calls are TRBV19 and TRBJ2-1; possible D gene TRBD2, 5 bases. As DNA, the CDR3 is TGTGCCAGTAGTATTCGGGGTATTACAAAGATCAATGAGCAGTTCTTC. It is translated as CASSIRGITKINEQFF. The full variable domain, its missing parts supplied by reference TRBV19 and TRBJ2-1, is DGGITQSPKYLFRKEGQNVTLSCEQNLNHDAMYWYRQDPGQGLRLIYYSQIVNDFQKGDIAEGYSVSREKKESFPLTVTSAQKNPTAFYLCASSIRGITKINEQFFGPGTRLTVL.